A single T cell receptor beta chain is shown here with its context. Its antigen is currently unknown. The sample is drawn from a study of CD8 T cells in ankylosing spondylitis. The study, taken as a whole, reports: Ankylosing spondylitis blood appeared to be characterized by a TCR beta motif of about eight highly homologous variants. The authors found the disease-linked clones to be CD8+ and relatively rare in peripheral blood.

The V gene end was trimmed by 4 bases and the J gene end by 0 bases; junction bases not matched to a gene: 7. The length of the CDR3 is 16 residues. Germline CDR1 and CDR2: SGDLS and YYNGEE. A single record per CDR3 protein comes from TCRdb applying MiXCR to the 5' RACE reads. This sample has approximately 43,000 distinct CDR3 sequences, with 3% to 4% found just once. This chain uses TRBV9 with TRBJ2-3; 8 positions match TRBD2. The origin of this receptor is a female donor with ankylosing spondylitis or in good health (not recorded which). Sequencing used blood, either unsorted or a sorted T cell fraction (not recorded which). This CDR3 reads CASSLAGGLSTDTQYF. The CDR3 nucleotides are TGTGCCAGCAGCCTCGCGGGGGGCCTTAGCACAGATACGCAGTATTTT. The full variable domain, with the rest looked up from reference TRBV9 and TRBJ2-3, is DSGVTQTPKHLITATGQRVTLRCSPRSGDLSVYWYQQSLDQGLQFLIQYYNGEERAKGNILERFSAQQFPDLHSELNLSSLELGDSALYFCASSLAGGLSTDTQYFGPGTRLTVL.